These 26 T cell receptor beta chains share one sample of origin, sequenced in a study of T-cell reconstitution after alpha-beta-depleted transplantation in children (dated by TCRdb to about 2016). Taken with the paper, the label for treatment or condition translates to: allogeneic hematopoietic cell transplantation with graft depleted of TCRalphabeta T cells and CD19 B cells. Receptor amplification or capture employed PCR. TCRdb names Illumina HiSeq 2500 as the instrument used. TCR library preparation used molecular barcoding, with unique molecular identifiers applied to normalize quantification of the TCRbeta repertoire. TCRdb trimmed public reads at Q25 via fastp, called clones via MiXCR and kept in-frame beta chains. Every CDR3 protein is listed once, alongside the most common genes and DNA of its rows. This sample gives some 830,000 distinct CDR3 sequences in total; around 15% of them show up just once. Together, the top ten hold about 5% of the sample.

The sequencing here drew on PBMCs, mostly from graft donor cells, taken 360 days after TCRalphabeta/CD19-depleted stem cell transplant. Every receptor here comes from a male patient aged 5 to 17 who had a stem cell transplant for acute lymphoblastic leukemia, so the T cells may come from the graft donor.

This rearrangement joins TRBV19 to TRBJ1-5, with unresolved D. Germline V gene sequence: CDR1 LNHDA, CDR2 SQIVND (reference sequence). V was cut by 5 bases and J by 6 bases, with 11 bases left in between. The CDR3 is 13 residues long. CDR3 amino acids: CASSPRLTQPQHF. In DNA, the CDR3 is TGTGCCAGTAGTCCAAGGCTTACTCAGCCCCAGCATTTT.

This clonotype has more than one count but fewer than ten. The V and J genes are TRBV5-1 and TRBJ1-6, with D possibly TRBD1 on 5 matching bases. The CDR3 extends over 15 amino acids. Trimming stripped 3 bases from V and 7 bases from J, with 14 bases between. The germline CDR1 and CDR2 sequences are SGHRS and YFSETQ. CDR3 loop: CASSSGTSRNSPLHF. CDR3 DNA sequence: TGCGCCAGCAGCTCCGGGACTTCAAGAAATTCACCCCTCCACTTT.

This clonotype was found many times. The chain employs TRBV5-5 and TRBJ1-2, with 7 bases identical to TRBD1. The J segment lost 4 bases and the V segment lost 0 bases, leaving 9 bases of the junction unmatched. Germline V CDR1 and CDR2: SGHKS, YYEKEE (reference sequence). This CDR3 is 16 amino acids long. The CDR3 protein is CASSLVPGTAFYGYTF. Written as DNA, the CDR3 is TGTGCCAGCAGCTTGGTCCCCGGGACAGCATTCTATGGCTACACCTTC.

The V call is TRBV7-9, the J call TRBJ2-3; D is unclear. Trimming stripped 1 base from V and 5 bases from J, with 13 bases between. CDR1 is SEHNR, CDR2 FQNEAQ, per germline (reference sequence). This CDR3 region has 15 residues. The chain's CDR3 is CASSLGEVVEDTQYF. The CDR3 DNA reads TGTGCCAGCAGCTTAGGAGAGGTCGTGGAAGATACGCAGTATTTT.

Only a few counts were recorded for this clonotype. V and J are TRBV12-3 or TRBV12-4 and TRBJ2-1; D is perhaps TRBD2 (6 bases). The CDR3 contains 15 residues. V was pared by 7 bases and J by 5 bases, with 18 bases between. The CDR3 loop reads CASNWWAGTDNEQFF. CDR3 in DNA: TGTGCCAGCAACTGGTGGGCAGGGACTGACAATGAGCAGTTCTTC.

The CDR3: CASSPTTSGNTIYF. The CDR3 nucleotides read TGTGCCAGCTCACCGACAACCTCTGGAAACACCATATATTTT. The chain combines TRBV18 with TRBJ1-3, with D uncertain. V was clipped by 3 bases and J by 0 bases, with 6 bases between them. Germline V gene lookup returns CDR1 KGHSH and CDR2 LQKENI. CDR3 length: 14 amino acids.

This clonotype was recorded a few times. The V and J genes are TRBV12-3 or TRBV12-4 and TRBJ1-5; D might be TRBD1 (5 bases). This CDR3 has 16 amino acids. V gave up 3 bases and J gave up 5 bases, with 17 bases separating them. Here the CDR3 reads CASSFRSSTRDQPQHF. The CDR3 DNA follows: TGTGCCAGCAGTTTTCGGAGCTCGACCAGGGATCAGCCCCAGCATTTT.

This clonotype was seen a few times. The rearrangement joins TRBV27 to TRBJ1-2; TRBD1 matches 7 bases. Looked up from germline, CDR1 is MNHEY and CDR2 is SMNVEV (reference sequence). Trimming took 3 bases from V and 6 from J; bases not matched to a gene: 4. CDR3 size: 13 residues. Here the CDR3 DNA reads TGTGCCAGCAGTTTGGTAGGGGGCGATGGCTACACCTTC. As protein: CASSLVGGDGYTF.

The sample holds a few counts of this clonotype. The CDR3 is CSARDRLAVYNEQFF. Here the CDR3 DNA reads TGCAGTGCTAGAGATCGACTAGCGGTCTACAATGAGCAGTTCTTC. V is TRBV20-1 and J is TRBJ2-1; TRBD2 agrees at 9 bases. Germline CDR1 reads DFQATT; CDR2 reads SNEGSKA (reference sequence). The V segment lost 0 bases and the J segment 3 bases; nucleotides outside the gene matches: 3. This CDR3 is 15 amino acids long.

This clonotype came up a few times. The genes are TRBV12-3 or TRBV12-4 and TRBJ1-5; unclear D gene. Trimming removed 6 bases at V and 2 bases at J, with 14 bases between. The CDR3 has 15 amino acids. The CDR3 protein is CASSKTPGGNQPQHF. For the CDR3, the DNA is TGTGCCAGCAGCAAGACCCCGGGAGGCAATCAGCCCCAGCATTTT.

V gene TRBV29-1 combines with J gene TRBJ2-7; TRBD1 matches 10 bases. V gave up 1 base and J gave up 4 bases; unmatched junction bases: 4. CDR3 length: 14 amino acids. Germline V gene lookup returns CDR1 SQVTM and CDR2 ANQGSEA. Here the CDR3 DNA reads TGCAGCGTTGAAGTATCGGACAGGGGGTACGAGCAGTACTTC. It specifies CSVEVSDRGYEQYF.

This clonotype was counted only a few times. The V gene is TRBV7-8, the J gene TRBJ2-5; D is perhaps TRBD1 or TRBD2 (5 bases each). CDR1 SGHVS and CDR2 FQNEAQ come from the germline V gene. The CDR3 loop spans 15 amino acids. V was shortened by 8 bases and J by 4 bases, with 20 bases between the two germline ends. The CDR3 coding sequence is TGTGCCAGCGGAAACTATAGGGGAGTGGGAGAGACCCAGTACTTC. Residues: CASGNYRGVGETQYF.

This clonotype was observed a few times. This chain connects TRBV4-1 to TRBJ2-7, with 9 bases fitting TRBD2. CDR1 and CDR2 from the germline V gene are MGHRA and YSYEKL. The CDR3 runs 19 residues. Trimming removed 2 bases from V and 3 bases from J; junction bases left unmatched: 17. CDR3 in amino acids: CASSQSGTRTSVTFYEQYF. Here the CDR3 DNA reads TGCGCCAGCAGCCAATCAGGTACGAGGACTAGCGTGACGTTCTACGAGCAGTACTTC.

This chain joins TRBV11-2 and TRBJ2-5, with 9 bases lining up with TRBD2. CDR1 SGHAT and CDR2 FQNNGV come from the germline V gene. The V segment lost 2 bases and the J segment 5 bases; nucleotides outside the gene matches: 12. The CDR3 covers 17 residues. The chain's CDR3 is CASSLLKREARPETQYF. CDR3 DNA sequence: TGTGCCAGCAGCTTACTCAAGCGGGAGGCCCGACCGGAGACCCAGTACTTC. Together with reference TRBV11-2 and TRBJ2-5, the CDR3 gives the full variable domain: EAGVAQSPRYKIIEKRQSVAFWCNPISGHATLYWYQQILGQGPKLLIQFQNNGVVDDSQLPKDRFSAERLKGVDSTLKIQPAKLEDSAVYLCASSLLKREARPETQYFGPGTRLLVL.

This clonotype was detected only a few times. The V gene is TRBV6-5, the J gene TRBJ2-7; D may correspond to TRBD1 or TRBD2 (6 bases each). The CDR3 consists of 19 residues. Germline values: CDR1 MNHEY, CDR2 SVGAGI. V lost 2 bases and J lost 0, with 23 bases in between. The CDR3 nucleotides are TGTGCCAGCAGTTACAGTGGGGGGCCGCCCTCATTTTCCTCCTACGAGCAGTACTTC. It yields the protein CASSYSGGPPSFSSYEQYF.

There are a few counts of this clonotype. The chain is built from TRBV10-1 and TRBJ2-2; no definite D call. The ends were cut back, 2 bases at V and 0 bases at J, with 4 bases in the middle. The CDR3 sequence is 14 residues long. Germline values: CDR1 WNHNN, CDR2 SYGVQD (reference sequence). CDR3 sequence: CASSEVPNTGELFF. The CDR3 DNA follows: TGCGCCAGCAGTGAGGTCCCGAACACCGGGGAGCTGTTTTTT.

This clonotype was picked up many times. This CDR3 is CASSLKGEQYF. CDR3 nucleotides: TGCGCCAGCAGCTTGAAAGGCGAGCAGTACTTC. V is TRBV5-1 and J is TRBJ2-7; D not resolved. The ends were cut back, 1 base at V and 6 bases at J, with 5 bases in the middle. This CDR3 has 11 residues. CDR1 is SGHRS, CDR2 YFSETQ, per germline.

This clonotype appeared a few times. The chain carries TRBV5-1 and TRBJ2-1; D may be TRBD1 or TRBD2 (5 bases each). CDR3 size: 15 residues. In germline, CDR1 is SGHRS, CDR2 YFSETQ. V dropped 3 bases and J dropped 4 bases, with 14 bases sitting between them. The CDR3 loop reads CASSSPGPPYNEQFF. The CDR3, as DNA: TGCGCCAGCAGCTCCCCGGGACCCCCGTACAATGAGCAGTTCTTC.

The table lists this clonotype with many counts. The V gene is TRBV12-3 or TRBV12-4, the J gene TRBJ1-1; a weak D match, TRBD1 (6 bases). CDR3 length: 13 residues. V dropped 6 bases and J dropped 1 base, with 9 bases sitting between them. DNA of the CDR3: TGTGCCAGCAGCCTGACAGGGAACACTGAAGCTTTCTTT. Translation: CASSLTGNTEAFF.

This rearrangement joins TRBV29-1 to TRBJ2-3, with 11 bases aligning to TRBD2. CDR1 is SQVTM, CDR2 ANQGSEA, per germline. The V and J ends lost 3 bases and 5 bases, in that order; junction bases with no gene match: 4. The CDR3 is 14 residues long. In DNA form, the CDR3 reads TGCAGCGTTGATGGGCTAGCGGGAGGAGATACGCAGTATTTT. Residues: CSVDGLAGGDTQYF.

The V gene is TRBV12-3 or TRBV12-4, the J gene TRBJ2-1; D possibly corresponds to TRBD2 (5 bases). The CDR3 consists of 16 residues. The germline V and J ends were trimmed by 5 bases and 0 bases, with 14 bases remaining between them. The CDR3: CASSGSPVSSYNEQFF. The DNA of the CDR3 is TGTGCCAGCAGTGGGAGTCCCGTAAGCTCCTACAATGAGCAGTTCTTC.

The genes are TRBV12-3 or TRBV12-4 and TRBJ2-1; 7 nucleotides match TRBD2. CDR3 length: 15 residues. Trimming took 4 bases from V and 7 from J; bases not matched to a gene: 10. The CDR3 sequence is CASSSPRSSGNEQFF. The CDR3 region has the DNA TGTGCCAGCAGTTCTCCCCGGTCTAGCGGTAATGAGCAGTTCTTC.

The genes are TRBV7-9 and TRBJ2-3; a possible D gene is TRBD2 (6 bases). Trimming removed 1 base from V and 2 bases from J, with 13 bases in between. The CDR3 runs 16 residues. The germline gives CDR1 SEHNR, CDR2 FQNEAQ (reference sequence). CDR3 sequence (DNA): TGTGCCAGCAGCTTAGGAGCGGGCTCACTCACAGATACGCAGTATTTT. Translation: CASSLGAGSLTDTQYF.

This clonotype appeared a few times. The V gene is TRBV2, the J gene TRBJ2-3; D may be TRBD1 or TRBD2 (6 bases each). The CDR3 consists of 15 residues. Trimming shortened V by 3 bases and J by 2 bases, and 12 bases separated the two germline ends. CDR1 and CDR2 (germline): SNHLY, FYNNEI. The CDR3 loop reads CASSDGGSNTDTQYF. The DNA for the CDR3 is TGTGCCAGCAGTGACGGGGGCTCCAACACAGATACGCAGTATTTT. Full variable domain (remainder filled in from reference TRBV2 and TRBJ2-3): EPEVTQTPSHQVTQMGQEVILRCVPISNHLYFYWYRQILGQKVEFLVSFYNNEISEKSEIFDDQFSVERPDGSNFTLKIRSTKLEDSAMYFCASSDGGSNTDTQYFGPGTRLTVL.

The sample holds many counts of this clonotype. The rearrangement joins TRBV9 to TRBJ2-7, with a possible D match to TRBD2 (6 bases). V lost 0 bases to trimming and J lost 0 bases, with 13 bases between them. Germline CDR1 SGDLS, CDR2 YYNGEE. CDR3 size: 16 residues. Here the CDR3 reads CASSVGLDGSSYEQYF. The CDR3 nucleotides are TGTGCCAGCAGCGTAGGCCTCGACGGGAGCTCCTACGAGCAGTACTTC.

The chain carries TRBV20-1 and TRBJ1-4; 9 positions match TRBD1. CDR1 and CDR2 from the germline V gene are DFQATT and SNEGSKA (reference sequence). The CDR3 loop spans 15 amino acids. V shed 2 bases, J shed 7 bases, and the junction held 8 bases outside the gene matches. DNA of the CDR3: TGCAGTGCTAGAAGGGGACAGGGAGGTGGTGAAAAACTGTTTTTT. This codes for CSARRGQGGGEKLFF.